This entry describes one T cell receptor (beta chain). Its antigen specificity is not known. Qualities for individual bases were not recorded, and no much larger clone is one base off. This record belongs to a study of blood T cell repertoires in COVID-19 (TCRdb year 2020). Context from the whole study: Samples covering the acute and convalescent phases of COVID-19 were provided by collaborators in the United States, Italy and Spain. The prospective study material was composed of cDNA or gDNA derived from T cells, B-cell-depleted T cells, or PBMCs. Deeply sampled blood TCRbeta repertoires from subjects exposed to, actively infected with, or recovered from COVID-19 were included in the dataset. A freely available public database, intended as a resource for researchers studying the immune response to SARS-CoV-2, is where the repertoires were released. Samples were obtained from the ongoing ImmuneRACE study (first 160 participants) and from over 1,000 subjects provided by 6 global collaborators. A de-identified subject ID, COVID-19 status, age in years and sex were almost always included in the sample metadata. Where HLA class I and class II types were available, the types were taken from metadata supplied by the sample provider, not from assay-based typing. The research as a whole found: The quantity of clinical and demographic metadata differed by source and by participant and was supplied without curation.

Each collaborating institution followed its own protocols to collect whole blood in K2EDTA tubes. For TCRbeta analysis, collaborators shipped samples as frozen whole blood, isolated PBMCs, or DNA extracted from either of those sample types. TCRbeta CDR3 regions were amplified from genomic DNA by means of the immunoSEQ Assay, a bias-controlled multiplex PCR. Processing in the source paper ran as follows. The number of nucleated cells in each sample was estimated from the amplification of reference gene primers within the assay. To quantify the absolute abundance of each unique TCRbeta CDR3 rearrangement, sequence reads were collapsed and filtered. For each sample, productive Simpson clonality was calculated as the square root of Simpson's diversity index over productive rearrangements. In its TCRdb copy, this immuneACCESS table keeps in-frame sequences only and misses some clones. Where compared with another copy, unresolved V genes explain less than half of these, and the others have no known cause. The V and J calls and clone size come from that table; D and trimming were worked out from the DNA. This sample has around 100,000 clones in its table, and approximately 90% of those were observed once. The top ten hold 5.1% of the sample.

The CDR3 measures 13 amino acids from cysteine to phenylalanine. Of the read, only the CDR3 DNA is kept; its 39 bases are in frame from base 1. Trimming costs V 2 bases and J 7 bases, and their ends lie 11 bases apart. The germline V gene (reference sequence) provides CDR1 MNHEY and CDR2 SMNVEV. Sequencing was performed on peripheral blood. The receptor was isolated from a man between 45 and 60 years old with acute or convalescent COVID-19. The receptor chain draws on TRBV27 and TRBJ1-2; the D region possibly corresponds to TRBD1 (6 bases align). Here the CDR3 is given as CASSLNRVGGYTF. The DNA sequence reads TGTGCCAGCAGTTTAAACAGGGTGGGTGGCTACACCTTC.